This TCR beta chain was observed in a study of T cell changes during pregnancy in multiple sclerosis. Profiling relied on immunoSEQ multiplex PCR, and the TCRdb table lists in-frame clones only, not all of them. The data contain about 56,000 clones, about nine tenths of them singletons. The CDR3 has 17 residues. Trimming at V came to 5 bases and at J to 0 bases, leaving 7 bases not matched to a gene. In germline, CDR1 is LNHDA, CDR2 SQIVND (reference sequence). The material was CD4+ T cells from peripheral blood mononuclear cells, obtained in the third trimester of pregnancy. This sequence joins TRBV19 and TRBJ2-1; 10 bases line up with TRBD2. The receptor was isolated from a female donor with multiple sclerosis, enrolled in a pregnancy study. CDR3 nucleotide sequence: TGTGCCAGTAGTCCCTACAGCGGGGGGGCCTCCTACAATGAGCAGTTCTTC. Translated, it gives CASSPYSGGASYNEQFF.